This TCR beta chain was found in a study of spatial heterogeneity in lung cancer (dated 2019 in TCRdb). Regarding the complete study: Beta-chain transcripts were consistently detected in greater numbers than alpha-chain transcripts, which likely reflects a higher abundance of beta-chain transcripts. In the raw uncorrected reads, each unique combination of TCR and UMI appeared on average more than ten times. TCR alpha and beta repertoires were quantitatively compared across multiple tumor regions, matched nontumor lung and blood in non-small cell lung cancer. The study linked features of the TCR repertoire to counts of nonsynonymous mutations, which were determined by whole-exome sequencing of tumor tissue. At surgery, both alpha and beta chains were TCR-sequenced in 200 to 250 tumor regions, approximately 64 matched nontumor lung samples and some 58 PBMC samples. Overall results and qualifications from the work: Additional single-cell paired TCR alpha and beta sequencing was considered necessary to confirm, at a functional level, the hypothesis that regional TCRs recognize regional mutations. Ubiquitous expanded tumor TCRs were found in blood more often at tumor resection than at routine follow-up.

Deletion took 4 bases off V and 2 bases off J, with a span of 13 bases between the germline ends. The CDR3 covers 14 residues, taking in both the cysteine and the phenylalanine. Solely the CDR3 DNA is kept, with 42 bases framed from the first base. From a lookup of the germline V gene, CDR1 and CDR2 are SGHRS and YFSETQ. Receptor libraries were prepared by 5' RACE. Sequencing was performed on a NextSeq 500. To allow correction of PCR and sequencing errors, the TCR library protocol tagged every TCR cDNA molecule with a unique molecular identifier. In the source study's methods: TCR identification, UMI-based error correction and CDR3 extraction were all carried out with Decombinator tools. TCRs above a frequency of 2 per 1,000, corresponding to the top 1% of the tumor frequency distribution, were defined as expanded. Renyi diversity was computed with the R vegan package after each repertoire had been subsampled 100 times to 5,000 TCRs. To build CDR3 similarity networks, amino acid triplet string-kernel similarity was used, and CDR3s were connected when their pairwise similarity was above 0.82. Through fastp at Q25 and MiXCR, TCRdb rebuilt clones from the public reads, retaining in-frame beta chains. One record per CDR3 amino acid sequence lists the most common genes and DNA. In this record, the V and J calls reflect TCRdb's handling and not the investigators' own analysis. In this sample the table shows 43,000 or so distinct CDR3 sequences, over 6.5% of which occur a single time. In total, the top ten clones hold around 42% of the sample.

The time point label, read with the paper, signifies: sample taken at primary tumor resection. Samples were obtained from approximately 76 patients with early-stage, untreated non-small cell lung cancer from the lung TRACERx cohort. TCR sequencing used whole RNA extracted from tumor and nontumor lung tissue, or from cryopreserved PBMC samples, without cell sorting. Only patients for whom sufficient RNA was available from at least two tumor regions were selected for TCR sequencing. This clonotype was seen repeatedly, ten times or more. Its binding antigen is unknown. Per-base qualities were not stored, and no clone one base away is much larger.

The clonotype originates from a female donor with early-stage non-small cell lung cancer. Sequenced material: PBMCs, taken at surgery. This receptor chain uses TRBV5-1 and TRBJ2-7; the D gene is unclear. The CDR3 loop reads CASSPPQAAYEQYF. The sequence in DNA is TGCGCCAGCAGCCCGCCCCAGGCCGCCTACGAGCAGTACTTC.